This entry lists 20 T cell receptor beta chains sequenced from one sample in a study of cytomegalovirus exposure and HLA in healthy donors (dated by TCRdb to about 2017). Libraries were made using the immunoSEQ multiplex PCR assay. The multiplex PCR relied on a mix of 60 forward primers for TCR Vbeta segments and 13 reverse primers for TCR Jbeta segments. TCRdb's version of the immuneACCESS table is confined to in-frame rearrangements and falls short of the full clone set. An unresolved V gene accounts for under half of the shortfall where checked; the remainder is of unknown origin. The table for this sample records 190,000 or so clones. Of the sample, roughly 0.74% falls within the top ten clones. Sequenced sample: PBMCs. The source is a boy between 10 and 17 years old in good health and CMV-seronegative.

The chain is built from TRBV7-6 and TRBJ1-1, with 10 bases aligning to TRBD1. The CDR3 loop spans 15 amino acids. V shed 0 bases and J 11 bases; nucleotides not matched to a gene: 9. The germline gives CDR1 SGHVS, CDR2 FNYEAQ. The CDR3 nucleotides read TGTGCCAGCAGCTTAGCAGGGACAGGGGTACCCGAGGCTTTCTTT. Its protein is CASSLAGTGVPEAFF.

The rearrangement uses TRBV30 and TRBJ2-7, with TRBD1 identical over 8 bases. This CDR3 is 12 amino acids long. The ends lost 2 bases at V and 5 bases at J; junction bases unmatched: 2. Per germline, CDR1 GTSNPN and CDR2 SVGIG (reference sequence). The CDR3 sequence is CAWSLGQDEQYF. The CDR3 nucleotides are TGTGCCTGGAGTTTGGGACAGGACGAGCAGTACTTC.

The chain has TRBV5-4 and TRBJ2-7; TRBD2 agrees at 8 bases. CDR3 length: 13 residues. The V gene end was trimmed by 4 bases and the J gene end by 2 bases; junction bases not matched to a gene: 2. Germline V gene lookup returns CDR1 SGHNT and CDR2 YYREEE (reference sequence). In DNA form, the CDR3 reads TGTGCCAGCAGCCCCGGGAGGGCCTACGAGCAGTACTTC. This translates into CASSPGRAYEQYF.

The CDR3 DNA reads TGTGCCATCATGGGGGGGTTCAATGAGCAGTTCTTC. Protein sequence: CAIMGGFNEQFF. The chain uses TRBV10-3 and TRBJ2-1; 7 nucleotides align to TRBD2. The germline CDR1 and CDR2 sequences are ENHRY and SYGVKD. This CDR3 contains 12 residues. V lost 7 bases to trimming and J lost 6 bases; unmatched junction nucleotides: 3.

V usage is TRBV27 and J usage is TRBJ2-7; D is ambiguous. Between the trimmed V and J ends, which lost 4 bases and 4 bases, there was a span of 5 bases. Germline CDR1 is MNHEY and CDR2 is SMNVEV (reference sequence). The CDR3 contains 11 residues. The CDR3 bases are TGTGCCAGCAGTTACGGTTACGAGCAGTACTTC. Amino acid sequence: CASSYGYEQYF.

This rearrangement joins TRBV6-1 to TRBJ2-2; 10 nucleotides agree with TRBD1. The CDR3 is 18 residues long. CDR1 is MNHNS and CDR2 is SASEGT in the germline V gene. With 2 bases clipped from V and 6 bases from J, the junction kept 12 bases outside the gene matches. The CDR3 region is CASSETLPGQGRPGELFF. CDR3 nucleotides: TGTGCCAGCAGTGAAACCCTACCGGGACAGGGGAGGCCCGGGGAGCTGTTTTTT.

This chain uses TRBV4-1 with TRBJ1-5; D ambiguous. V lost 4 bases to trimming and J lost 5 bases, with 15 bases between them. This CDR3 contains 15 residues. Germline CDR1 is MGHRA and CDR2 is YSYEKL. The CDR3 is CASSPVETPDQPQHF. The CDR3 DNA is TGCGCCAGCAGCCCAGTCGAGACACCCGATCAGCCCCAGCATTTT.

This chain links TRBV7-2 with TRBJ2-1, with 11 bases matching TRBD1. Germline-derived CDR1 and CDR2 are SGHTA and FQGNSA. J was trimmed by 9 bases and V by 7 bases; bases with no gene match: 5. The CDR3 covers 13 residues. The CDR3 coding sequence is TGTGCCAGCACCAGGGACAGGGGGGGTGAGCAGTTCTTC. Its protein product is CASTRDRGGEQFF. Supplemented by reference TRBV7-2 and TRBJ2-1, the full variable domain reads GAGVSQSPSNKVTEKGKDVELRCDPISGHTALYWYRQSLGQGLEFLIYFQGNSAPDKSGLPSDRFSAERTGGSVSTLTIQRTQQEDSAVYLCASTRDRGGEQFFGPGTRLTVL.

CDR3 in amino acids: CATGEDPRGAFF. The CDR3 DNA sequence: TGTGCCACCGGAGAAGATCCTCGGGGGGCTTTCTTT. The chain links TRBV30 to TRBJ1-1; a weak D match, TRBD1 (5 bases). Germline CDR1 reads GTSNPN; CDR2 reads SVGIG (reference sequence). This CDR3 region has 12 residues. Trimming removed 8 bases at V and 11 bases at J, with 21 bases between.

V is TRBV28 and J is TRBJ2-7; 10 bases align to TRBD1. Unmatched junction bases numbered 14, after V lost 5 bases and J lost 7 bases. Germline assignment: CDR1 MDHEN and CDR2 SYDVKM. CDR3 length: 16 amino acids. In nucleotides, the CDR3 is TGTGCCAGCAGTCTCCACCGGGACAGGGGATCGAGGGAGCAGTACTTC. Translation gives CASSLHRDRGSREQYF.

Here the CDR3 reads CASSPPGQGPPEGYTF. For the CDR3, the DNA is TGTGCCAGCTCACCACCCGGACAGGGACCCCCTGAGGGCTACACCTTC. The chain couples TRBV18 to TRBJ1-2; 8 nucleotides agree with TRBD1. The CDR3 extends over 16 amino acids. Per germline, CDR1 KGHSH and CDR2 LQKENI. Trimming took 0 bases from V and 8 from J; bases not matched to a gene: 11.

The V gene is TRBV5-1, the J gene TRBJ1-1; D is unresolved. This CDR3 is built from 15 residues. V dropped 0 bases and J dropped 2 bases, with 11 bases sitting between them. CDR1 SGHRS and CDR2 YFSETQ come from the germline V gene. The CDR3 spells CASSLAARSNTEAFF. The CDR3 DNA follows: TGCGCCAGCAGCTTGGCCGCACGGTCAAACACTGAAGCTTTCTTT.

The chain has TRBV7-3 and TRBJ2-2; TRBD2 might be the D (6 bases). The CDR3 consists of 13 residues. Trimming took 3 bases from V and 7 from J, leaving 9 bases between them. Germline loops: CDR1 SGHTA, CDR2 FQGTGA. CDR3 in DNA: TGTGCCAGCAGCTTTATGGGGGGCGGGGAGCTGTTTTTT. It specifies CASSFMGGGELFF.

CDR3 residues: CASSPGPRDVLTF. Here the CDR3 DNA reads TGTGCCAGCAGTCCCGGGCCCAGGGACGTCCTGACTTTC. The chain employs TRBV7-2 and TRBJ2-6; D may be TRBD1 (5 bases). The CDR3 has 13 residues. CDR1 and CDR2 from the germline V gene are SGHTA and FQGNSA. The V end was cut by 6 bases, the J end by 11 bases, with 14 bases between. Filled out from reference TRBV7-2 and TRBJ2-6, the complete variable domain reads GAGVSQSPSNKVTEKGKDVELRCDPISGHTALYWYRQSLGQGLEFLIYFQGNSAPDKSGLPSDRFSAERTGGSVSTLTIQRTQQEDSAVYLCASSPGPRDVLTFGAGSRLTVL.

This chain links TRBV5-1 with TRBJ2-3; maybe TRBD2 (6 bases). V was cut by 4 bases and J by 2 bases, with 17 bases left in between. Germline loops: CDR1 SGHRS, CDR2 YFSETQ. The CDR3 covers 16 residues. The CDR3 loop is CASSPTGTFLTDTQYF. CDR3 bases: TGCGCCAGCAGCCCGACCGGGACTTTTCTCACAGATACGCAGTATTTT.

The genes are TRBV29-1 and TRBJ2-3; TRBD2 matches at 7 bases. The germline gives CDR1 SQVTM, CDR2 ANQGSEA. CDR3 length equals 15 residues. With V trimmed by 4 bases and J by 1 base, 8 bases remained unmatched. In DNA form, the CDR3 reads TGCAGCGTTGTTTTTTCGGGGGGTGGCACAGATACGCAGTATTTT. This translates into CSVVFSGGGTDTQYF.

The rearrangement joins TRBV6-5 to TRBJ2-2; weak D call: TRBD2 (6 bases). This CDR3 contains 15 residues. The V gene lost 4 bases and the J gene lost 6 bases, with 15 bases spanning the gap. Germline V gene lookup returns CDR1 MNHEY and CDR2 SVGAGI. CDR3 in amino acids: CASSWDSVLSGELFF. CDR3 nucleotides: TGTGCCAGCAGTTGGGACTCTGTTTTGTCCGGGGAGCTGTTTTTT.

The chain couples TRBV27 to TRBJ1-6; D unresolved. CDR1 is MNHEY and CDR2 is SMNVEV in the germline V gene (reference sequence). There are 17 residues in the CDR3. The ends were cut back, 5 bases at V and 5 bases at J, with 19 bases in the middle. The CDR3 bases are TGTGCCAGCAGTGCCCTGCGGGGTGTGCCAAATAATTCACCCCTCCACTTT. It is translated as CASSALRGVPNNSPLHF.

Points on this clone: Compared with germline, one end of the junction differs, possibly owing to a read error. The rearrangement links TRBV7-2 to TRBJ1-4, with 7 bases aligning to TRBD1. The CDR3 is 18 amino acids. Germline CDR1 and CDR2: SGHTA and FQGNSA. CDR3 region: CASSSGQRGVATNEKLLF. CDR3 nucleotide sequence: TGTGCCAGCAGCTCGGGACAGAGGGGAGTTGCAACTAATGAAAAACTGCTTTTT.

The chain links TRBV9 to TRBJ2-5; 8 bases fit TRBD1. Germline loops: CDR1 SGDLS, CDR2 YYNGEE. Germline trimming cut 4 bases from V and 5 bases from J; bases unmatched to any gene: 4. CDR3 length: 13 amino acids. The CDR3 DNA sequence: TGTGCCAGCAGCTCAAACAGGGGGGAGACCCAGTACTTC. It is translated as CASSSNRGETQYF.